This is a list of T cell receptor beta chains from one sample in a study of blood T cells in healthy people across ages. TCRdb ran MiXCR on the 5' RACE reads and lists one entry per CDR3 protein. Of some 1.4 million distinct CDR3 sequences detected, 35% to 45% appear once; the ten largest clones hold 6.5% to 10%. Specimen: blood. These receptors all come from a woman aged 18 to 35 in good health. CDR3s leave out the opening cysteine and the closing phenylalanine or tryptophan.

>TRBJ1-2|TRBV6-5|14
ASSFELDRGGYGYT
>TRBJ2-1|TRBV4-1|11
ASSQAVGDEQF
>TRBJ2-7|TRBV15|11
ATSRSLIEEQY
>TRBJ1-4|TRBV2|12
ASSELTGFEKLF
>TRBJ1-3|TRBV27|15
ASSLETGTISGNTIY
>TRBJ2-1|TRBV5-6|13
ASSWGLDDYNEQF
>TRBJ2-5|TRBV18|13
ASSLSGTGVSEQY
>TRBJ1-2|TRBV20-1|12
SARTDLTNYGYT
>TRBJ2-3|TRBV27|15
ASSLMGSGSPTDTQY
>TRBJ2-4|TRBV23-1|17
ASSQWSAAGGLAKNIQY
>TRBJ1-2|TRBV29-1|12
SVETGGINYGYT
>TRBJ2-3|TRBV29-1|13
SVQTGGGRGDTQY
>TRBJ2-7|TRBV25-1|16
ASSEVGGPHGLTYEQY
>TRBJ2-1|TRBV12-3/TRBV12-4|13
ASSLGLAGGREQF
>TRBJ1-2|TRBV3-1|9
SPGHTYGYT
>TRBJ1-6|TRBV4-1|16
ASSQDVSARLLNSPLH
>TRBJ1-2|TRBV14|16
ASSQARDSRYMSYGYT
>TRBJ2-3|TRBV20-1|11
SVLAGVGDTQY
>TRBJ1-5|TRBV7-9|15
ASSLAEGSYSNQPQH
>TRBJ2-7|TRBV27|12
ASSPGLADREQY
>.|TRBV2|13
ASTSETGKGETQY
>TRBJ2-3|TRBV10-3|14
AISERGTSGPDTQY
>TRBJ2-7|TRBV20-1|11
SALTGNPYEQY
>TRBJ2-1|TRBV20-1|10
SAKLGAHEQF